This T cell receptor beta chain stems from a study of tumor and adjacent non-tumor tissue in lung cancer listed by TCRdb under 2018. Background for the entire study: By cancer type, the cohort comprised around 11 adenocarcinoma patients, a couple of squamous cell carcinoma patients and 1 small cell lung cancer patient. The study compared bulk TCRbeta repertoires from lung tumor tissue and matched distant non-tumor lung tissue of some 15 lung cancer patients. Sequencing generated a total of around 120 million productive TCRbeta reads, averaging approximately 4 million reads per sample. About 30 paired specimens, one tumor and one normal lung sample per patient, were profiled by TCRbeta CDR3 sequencing. Among the approximately 15 patients, ages ranged from about 31 to 76 years, about 10 were men and 5 were women, and disease was TNM stage I to III. Study-wide conclusions, independent of this receptor: The cohort had only approximately 16 patients, and the authors noted that larger samples and more detailed clinical data are needed. Tumor tissue showed significantly higher TCR diversity (inverse Simpson) than normal lung tissue, at around 460 vs 160 (P = 0.0075, Mann-Whitney U test). Significantly higher TCR diversity was found in younger patients, and higher tumor TCR diversity was associated with shorter overall and disease-free survival. Neither the sequencing platform nor unique molecular identifiers are mentioned in the methods. The top 100 clones made up a significantly larger cumulative share of the repertoire in normal lung than in tumor tissue. Peripheral blood was not sequenced, so blood TCRbeta repertoires in these lung cancer patients were not examined.

RNA was extracted from bulk unsorted tissue and checked for quality with a NanoDrop ND-1000 and an Agilent 2100. All donors had newly diagnosed lung cancer, had not received prior chemotherapy, and were admitted for thoracic surgery in China between August and November 2014. The study excluded patients who had received radiotherapy or chemotherapy before or who had another cancer at the same time. Surgical tissue pieces of roughly 1-2.2 cm3 were preserved in RNAlater solution and stored at -80 °C until use. Receptor amplification or capture employed multiplex PCR. Sequencing took place on an Illumina HiSeq 2500. TCRbeta libraries were constructed through three rounds of nested PCR with primers (Table S4) according to protocols modified from ARM-PCR. Before sequencing, PCR products in the 200-500 bp range were cut out of the gel and cleaned up using the QIAquick gel extraction kit. As for the original processing: Trimmomatic was used to clean the reads, FLASH merged the cleaned reads into complete CDR3 sequences, and MiTCR assigned the sequences to V(D)J germline segments. VDJtools was used to compute clonal diversity as the inverse Simpson's index. In-frame sequences lacking a premature stop codon were counted as productive reads. The public reads were quality trimmed at Q25 with fastp and then assembled into clones with MiXCR by TCRdb, keeping productive beta chains. Every distinct CDR3 protein forms one entry, paired with its most common genes and DNA. What appears here as the V and J calls and clone size reflects TCRdb's work, not the paper's. The sample table holds some 74,000 distinct CDR3 sequences, of which over 55% were seen once. Under 9.5% of the sample is in the top ten clones.

The CDR3 numbers 15 residues from cysteine through phenylalanine. The sequence is cut down to CDR3 DNA, 45 bases in frame from base 1. The germline V gene encodes CDR1 SEHNR and CDR2 FQNEAQ (reference sequence). This clonotype was counted between two and nine times. There is no known antigen for this receptor. One end of the junction does not line up with germline, which may come from a read error. The sequence derives from a woman in her 40s with non-small cell lung cancer. The chain couples TRBV7-9 to TRBJ1-2; no confident D gene assignment can be made. Sample: lung tumor tissue. The DNA is TGTGCCAGCAACTTAGTAGGGAACGAGGTCTATGGCTACACCTTC. It translates as CASNLVGNEVYGYTF.